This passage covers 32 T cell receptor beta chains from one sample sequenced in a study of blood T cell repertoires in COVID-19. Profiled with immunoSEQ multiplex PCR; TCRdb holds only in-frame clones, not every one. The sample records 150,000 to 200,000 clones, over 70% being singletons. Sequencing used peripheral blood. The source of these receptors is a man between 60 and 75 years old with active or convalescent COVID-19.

CDR3 DNA sequence: TGTGCCAGCAGCTTTCGGACTAGCTCCTACGAGCAGTACTTC. This gives the protein CASSFRTSSYEQYF. The chain recombines TRBV7-2 with TRBJ2-7; 7 bases match TRBD2. The CDR3 covers 14 residues. J was trimmed by 0 bases and V by 3 bases; bases with no gene match: 2. From germline, CDR1 is SGHTA and CDR2 FQGNSA.

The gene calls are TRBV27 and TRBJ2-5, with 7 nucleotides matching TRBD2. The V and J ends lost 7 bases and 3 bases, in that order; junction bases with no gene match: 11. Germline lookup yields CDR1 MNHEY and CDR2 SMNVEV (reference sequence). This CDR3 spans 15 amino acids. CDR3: CASTSAGREEETQYF. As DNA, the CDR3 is TGTGCCAGCACTTCCGCGGGACGGGAGGAAGAGACCCAGTACTTC.

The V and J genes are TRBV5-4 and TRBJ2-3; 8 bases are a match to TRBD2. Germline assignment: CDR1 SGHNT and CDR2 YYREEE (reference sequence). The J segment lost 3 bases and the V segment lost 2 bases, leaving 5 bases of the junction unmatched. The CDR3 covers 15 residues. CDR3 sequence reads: CASSLAGAGTDTQYF. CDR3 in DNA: TGTGCCAGCAGCTTAGCGGGAGCGGGAACAGATACGCAGTATTTT.

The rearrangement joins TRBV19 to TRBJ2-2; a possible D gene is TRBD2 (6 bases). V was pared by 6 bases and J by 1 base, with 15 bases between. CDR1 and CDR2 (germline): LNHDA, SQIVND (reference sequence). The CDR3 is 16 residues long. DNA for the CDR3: TGTGCCAGTAGCAACCCGGGGGTGGGGAACACCGGGGAGCTGTTTTTT. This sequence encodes CASSNPGVGNTGELFF.

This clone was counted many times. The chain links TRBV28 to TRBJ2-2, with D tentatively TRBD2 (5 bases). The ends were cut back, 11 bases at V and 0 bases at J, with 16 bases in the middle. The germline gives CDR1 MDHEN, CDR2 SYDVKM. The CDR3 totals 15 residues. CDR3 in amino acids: CAVQLGFANTGELFF. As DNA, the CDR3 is TGTGCCGTCCAACTAGGGTTCGCGAACACCGGGGAGCTGTTTTTT.

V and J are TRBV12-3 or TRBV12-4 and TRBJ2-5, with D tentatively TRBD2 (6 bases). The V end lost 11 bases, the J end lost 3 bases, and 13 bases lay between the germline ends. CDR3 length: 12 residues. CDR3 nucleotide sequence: TGTGCCGGAACGACTAGAGAAGAGACCCAGTACTTC. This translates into CAGTTREETQYF.

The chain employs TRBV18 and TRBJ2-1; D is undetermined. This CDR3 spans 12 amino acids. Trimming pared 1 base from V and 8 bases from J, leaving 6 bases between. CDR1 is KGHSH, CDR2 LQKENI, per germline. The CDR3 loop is CASSPQRDEQFF. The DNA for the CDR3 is TGTGCCAGCTCACCACAGCGAGATGAGCAGTTCTTC.

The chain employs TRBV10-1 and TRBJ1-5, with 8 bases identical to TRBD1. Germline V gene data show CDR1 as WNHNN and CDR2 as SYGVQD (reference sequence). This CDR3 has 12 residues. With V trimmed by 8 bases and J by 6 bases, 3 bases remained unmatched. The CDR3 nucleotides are TGCGCCAGCTCTGACAGGGGTCAGCCCCAGCATTTT. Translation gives CASSDRGQPQHF.

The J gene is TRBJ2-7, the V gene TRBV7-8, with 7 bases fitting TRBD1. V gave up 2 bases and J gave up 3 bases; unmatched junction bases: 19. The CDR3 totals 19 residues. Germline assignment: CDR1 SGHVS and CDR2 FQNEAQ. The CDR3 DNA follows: TGTGCCAGCAGCTTAAAATCCGACAGGGCGCCCCAGTACATCTACGAGCAGTACTTC. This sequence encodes CASSLKSDRAPQYIYEQYF.

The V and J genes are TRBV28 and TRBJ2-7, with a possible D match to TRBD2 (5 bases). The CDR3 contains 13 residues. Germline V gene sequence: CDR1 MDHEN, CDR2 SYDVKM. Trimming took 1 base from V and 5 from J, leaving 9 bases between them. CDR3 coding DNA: TGTGCCAGCAGTTTATACGAGCGGCACGAGCAGTACTTC. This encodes CASSLYERHEQYF.

CDR3 DNA sequence: TGCGCCAGCAGCTTGGCAGGGCCTTACACAGATACGCAGTATTTT. This translates into CASSLAGPYTDTQYF. The chain couples TRBV5-1 to TRBJ2-3, with a possible D match to TRBD1 (5 bases). CDR1 is SGHRS, CDR2 YFSETQ, per germline. V lost 0 bases and J lost 2, with 10 bases in between. There are 15 residues in the CDR3.

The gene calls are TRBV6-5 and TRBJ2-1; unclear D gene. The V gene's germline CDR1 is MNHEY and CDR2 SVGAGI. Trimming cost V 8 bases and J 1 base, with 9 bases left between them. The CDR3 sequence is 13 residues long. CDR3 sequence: CASRRESYNEQFF. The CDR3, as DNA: TGTGCCAGCCGCCGCGAGTCCTACAATGAGCAGTTCTTC.

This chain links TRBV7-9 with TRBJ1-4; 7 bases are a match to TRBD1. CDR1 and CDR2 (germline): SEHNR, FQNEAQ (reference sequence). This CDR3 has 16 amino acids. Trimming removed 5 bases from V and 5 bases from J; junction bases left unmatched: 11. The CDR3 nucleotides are TGTGCCAGCAGCCTCCTATCCGGGACAGCGAATGAAAAACTGTTTTTT. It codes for CASSLLSGTANEKLFF.

CDR3 protein: CASSLAGYGGELFF. The CDR3 region has the DNA TGCGCCAGCAGCTTGGCGGGGTACGGCGGGGAGCTGTTTTTT. V and J are TRBV5-1 and TRBJ2-2; TRBD2 might be the D (5 bases). Trimming took 0 bases from V and 7 from J, leaving 10 bases between them. This CDR3 has 14 amino acids. Germline CDR1 is SGHRS and CDR2 is YFSETQ.

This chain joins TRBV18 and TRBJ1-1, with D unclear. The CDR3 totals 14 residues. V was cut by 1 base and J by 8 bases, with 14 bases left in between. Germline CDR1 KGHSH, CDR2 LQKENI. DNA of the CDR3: TGTGCCAGCTCACCACAGGGCACTAGAGTAGAAGCTTTCTTT. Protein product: CASSPQGTRVEAFF.

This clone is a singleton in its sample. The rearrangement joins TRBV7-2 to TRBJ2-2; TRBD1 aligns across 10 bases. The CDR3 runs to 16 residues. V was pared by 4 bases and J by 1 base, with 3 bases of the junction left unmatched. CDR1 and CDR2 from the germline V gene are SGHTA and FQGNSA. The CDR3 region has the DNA TGTGCCAGCAGCTCCCGGACAGGGGGGAACACCGGGGAGCTGTTTTTT. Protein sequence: CASSSRTGGNTGELFF.

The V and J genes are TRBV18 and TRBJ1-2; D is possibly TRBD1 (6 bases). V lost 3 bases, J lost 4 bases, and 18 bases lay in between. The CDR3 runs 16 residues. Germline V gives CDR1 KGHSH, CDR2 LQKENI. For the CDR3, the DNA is TGTGCCAGCTCACCCGTGACAGGTGACGACTTCTATGGCTACACCTTC. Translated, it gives CASSPVTGDDFYGYTF.

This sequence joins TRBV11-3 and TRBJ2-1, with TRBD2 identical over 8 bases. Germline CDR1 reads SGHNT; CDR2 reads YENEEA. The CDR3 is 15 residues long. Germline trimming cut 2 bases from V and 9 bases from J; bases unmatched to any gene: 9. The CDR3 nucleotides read TGTGCCAGCAGCTTAAGAGCGGGAGAATCCGGTGAGCAGTTCTTC. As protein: CASSLRAGESGEQFF.

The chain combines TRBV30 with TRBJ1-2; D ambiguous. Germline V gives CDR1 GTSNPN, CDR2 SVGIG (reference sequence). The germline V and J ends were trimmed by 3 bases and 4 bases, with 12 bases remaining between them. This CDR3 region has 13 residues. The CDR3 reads CAWSGGRVYGYTF. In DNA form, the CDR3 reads TGTGCCTGGAGCGGAGGGAGGGTCTATGGCTACACCTTC.

CDR3 sequence reads: CAWTPGRGLDEKLFF. The CDR3 nucleotides read TGTGCCTGGACCCCCGGGAGGGGGCTGGATGAAAAACTGTTTTTT. The J gene is TRBJ1-4, the V gene TRBV30, with 7 bases fitting TRBD1. J was trimmed by 6 bases and V by 4 bases; bases with no gene match: 11. Germline loops: CDR1 GTSNPN, CDR2 SVGIG (reference sequence). The CDR3 has 15 residues.

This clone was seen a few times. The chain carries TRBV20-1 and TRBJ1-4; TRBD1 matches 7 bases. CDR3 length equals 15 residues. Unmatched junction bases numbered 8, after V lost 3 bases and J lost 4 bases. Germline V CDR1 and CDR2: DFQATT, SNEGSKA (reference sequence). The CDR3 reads CSASATGAINEKLFF. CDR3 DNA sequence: TGCAGTGCTAGTGCTACAGGGGCTATTAATGAAAAACTGTTTTTT.

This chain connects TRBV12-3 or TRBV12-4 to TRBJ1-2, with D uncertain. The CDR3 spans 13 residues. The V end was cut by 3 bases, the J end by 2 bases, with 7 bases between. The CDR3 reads CASSLPGNYGYTF. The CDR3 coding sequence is TGTGCCAGCAGTTTGCCGGGGAACTATGGCTACACCTTC.

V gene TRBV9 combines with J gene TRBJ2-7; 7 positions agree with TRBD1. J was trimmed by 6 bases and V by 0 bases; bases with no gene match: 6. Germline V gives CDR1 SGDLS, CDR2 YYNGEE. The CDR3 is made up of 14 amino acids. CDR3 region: CASSVGDRAPEQYF. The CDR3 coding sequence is TGTGCCAGCAGCGTAGGAGACAGGGCACCCGAGCAGTACTTC. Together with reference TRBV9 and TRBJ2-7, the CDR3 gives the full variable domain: DSGVTQTPKHLITATGQRVTLRCSPRSGDLSVYWYQQSLDQGLQFLIQYYNGEERAKGNILERFSAQQFPDLHSELNLSSLELGDSALYFCASSVGDRAPEQYFGPGTRLTVT.

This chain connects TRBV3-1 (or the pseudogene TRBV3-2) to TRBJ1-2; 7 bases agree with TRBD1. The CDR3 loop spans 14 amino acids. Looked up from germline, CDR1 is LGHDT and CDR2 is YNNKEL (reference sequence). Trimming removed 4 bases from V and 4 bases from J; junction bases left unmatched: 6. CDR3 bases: TGTGCCAGCAGCCCGCCACAGGGGCGCTATGGCTACACCTTC. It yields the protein CASSPPQGRYGYTF.

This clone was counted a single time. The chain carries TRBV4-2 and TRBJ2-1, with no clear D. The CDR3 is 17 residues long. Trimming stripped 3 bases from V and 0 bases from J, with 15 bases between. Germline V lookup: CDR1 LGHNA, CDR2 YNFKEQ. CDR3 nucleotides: TGTGCCAGCAGCCAGGAAGTCGGGTCTAGCTCCTACAATGAGCAGTTCTTC. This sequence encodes CASSQEVGSSSYNEQFF.

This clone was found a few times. Here the CDR3 reads CASSPLGQSNTEAFF. The CDR3 DNA sequence: TGTGCCAGCTCACCATTGGGACAATCCAACACTGAAGCTTTCTTT. The chain couples TRBV18 to TRBJ1-1; maybe TRBD1 (6 bases). The V end lost 2 bases, the J end lost 2 bases, and 12 bases lay between the germline ends. Germline V gene sequence: CDR1 KGHSH, CDR2 LQKENI. This CDR3 region has 15 residues.

In nucleotides, the CDR3 is TGTGCCATCAAAGGACAGGGGTCAGATACGCAGTATTTT. Encoded protein: CAIKGQGSDTQYF. This chain links TRBV10-3 with TRBJ2-3; 9 nucleotides line up with TRBD1. The CDR3 is 13 amino acids. With V trimmed by 7 bases and J by 4 bases, 3 bases remained unmatched. Looked up from germline, CDR1 is ENHRY and CDR2 is SYGVKD.

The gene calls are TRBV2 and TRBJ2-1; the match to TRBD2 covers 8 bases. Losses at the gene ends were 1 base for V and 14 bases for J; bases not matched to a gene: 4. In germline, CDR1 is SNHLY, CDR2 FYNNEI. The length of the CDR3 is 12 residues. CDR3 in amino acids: CASSEDGRVEFF. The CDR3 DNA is TGTGCCAGCAGTGAAGACGGGAGGGTCGAGTTCTTC.

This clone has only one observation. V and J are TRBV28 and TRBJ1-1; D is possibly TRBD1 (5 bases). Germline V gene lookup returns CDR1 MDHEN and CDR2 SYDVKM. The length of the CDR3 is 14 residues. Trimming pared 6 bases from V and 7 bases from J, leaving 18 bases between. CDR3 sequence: CASSPGGWGSEAFF. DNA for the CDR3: TGTGCCAGCAGCCCGGGGGGGTGGGGTAGTGAAGCTTTCTTT.

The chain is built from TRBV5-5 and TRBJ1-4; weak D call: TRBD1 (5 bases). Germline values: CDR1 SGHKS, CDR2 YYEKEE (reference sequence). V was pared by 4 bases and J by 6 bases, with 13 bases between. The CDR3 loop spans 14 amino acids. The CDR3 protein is CASSVVWGDEKLFF. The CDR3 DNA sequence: TGTGCCAGCAGCGTGGTGTGGGGCGATGAAAAACTGTTTTTT.

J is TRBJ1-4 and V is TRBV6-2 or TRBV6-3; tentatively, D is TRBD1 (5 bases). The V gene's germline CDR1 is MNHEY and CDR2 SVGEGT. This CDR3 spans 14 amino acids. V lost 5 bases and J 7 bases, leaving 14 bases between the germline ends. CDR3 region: CASSPVDIGEKLFF. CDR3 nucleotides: TGTGCCAGCAGTCCCGTGGACATAGGTGAAAAACTGTTTTTT.

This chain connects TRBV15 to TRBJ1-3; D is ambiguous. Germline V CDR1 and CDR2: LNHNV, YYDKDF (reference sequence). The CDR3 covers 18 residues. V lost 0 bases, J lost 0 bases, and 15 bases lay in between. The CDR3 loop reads CATSRDHGAGYSGNTIYF. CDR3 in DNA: TGTGCCACCAGCAGAGATCATGGAGCGGGGTACTCTGGAAACACCATATATTTT.